This note documents a single TCR beta chain sequence. The CDR3 extends over 14 amino acids. V lost 5 bases and J lost 6, with 18 bases in between. Assay: immunoSEQ multiplex PCR; the TCRdb copy retains only in-frame clones and omits some. The sample shows approximately 330,000 clones, around 85% of them seen only once. The data belong to a study of blood T cell repertoires in COVID-19. Enrollees, about 18 to 90 years old, lived in approximately 25 US areas. Sample: PBMCs or T cells enriched from blood (not recorded which). The source is a woman aged 40-49 years with acute COVID-19. The chain recombines TRBV5-3 with TRBJ2-7, with a weak D call TRBD2 (6 bases). Being an ORF, TRBV5-3 has a function that is uncertain. This CDR3 reads CARRTPRDGGEQYF. The CDR3 DNA follows: TGTGCCAGAAGGACCCCGCGGGACGGGGGCGAGCAGTACTTC.